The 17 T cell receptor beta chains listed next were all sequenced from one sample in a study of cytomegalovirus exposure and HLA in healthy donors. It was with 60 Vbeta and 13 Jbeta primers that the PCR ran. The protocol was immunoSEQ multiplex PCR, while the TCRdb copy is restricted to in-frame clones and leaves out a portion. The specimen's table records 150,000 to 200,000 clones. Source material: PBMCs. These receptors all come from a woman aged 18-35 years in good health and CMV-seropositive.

CDR3 coding DNA: TGTGCCAGCAGCTCACAGGGGACAGATACGCAGTATTTT. This codes for CASSSQGTDTQYF. The chain is built from TRBV13 and TRBJ2-3, with TRBD1 matching 7 bases. Germline loops: CDR1 PRHDT, CDR2 FYEKMQ (reference sequence). The V segment lost 4 bases and the J segment 3 bases; nucleotides outside the gene matches: 1. This CDR3 comprises 13 residues.

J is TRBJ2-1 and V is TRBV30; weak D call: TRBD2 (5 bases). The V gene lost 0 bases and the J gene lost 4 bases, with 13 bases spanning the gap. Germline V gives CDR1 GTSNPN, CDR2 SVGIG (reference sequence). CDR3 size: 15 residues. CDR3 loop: CAWSVMASPYNEQFF. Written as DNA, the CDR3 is TGTGCCTGGAGTGTAATGGCTAGCCCTTACAATGAGCAGTTCTTC.

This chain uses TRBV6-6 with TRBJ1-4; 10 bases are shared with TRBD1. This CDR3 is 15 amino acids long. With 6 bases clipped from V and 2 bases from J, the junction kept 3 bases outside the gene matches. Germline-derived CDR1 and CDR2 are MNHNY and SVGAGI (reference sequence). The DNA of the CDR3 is TGTGCCAGCAGCAAGACAGGGGGCACTAATGAAAAACTGTTTTTT. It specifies CASSKTGGTNEKLFF.

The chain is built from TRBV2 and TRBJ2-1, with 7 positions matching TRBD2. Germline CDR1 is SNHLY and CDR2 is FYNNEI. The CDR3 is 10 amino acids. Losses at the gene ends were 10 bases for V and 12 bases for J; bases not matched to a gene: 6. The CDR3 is CAIGGLAQFF. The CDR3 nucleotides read TGTGCCATCGGGGGGTTGGCGCAGTTCTTC.

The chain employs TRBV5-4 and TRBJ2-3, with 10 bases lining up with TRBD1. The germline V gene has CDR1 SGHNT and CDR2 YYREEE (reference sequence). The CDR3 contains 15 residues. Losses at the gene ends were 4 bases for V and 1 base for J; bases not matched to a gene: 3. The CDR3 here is CASSRQGARTDTQYF. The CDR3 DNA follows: TGTGCCAGCAGCCGACAGGGGGCGCGCACAGATACGCAGTATTTT.

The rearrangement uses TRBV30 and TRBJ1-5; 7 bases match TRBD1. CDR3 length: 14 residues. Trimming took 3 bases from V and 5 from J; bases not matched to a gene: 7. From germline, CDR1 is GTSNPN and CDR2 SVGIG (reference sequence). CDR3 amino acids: CAWRGQSVHQPQHF. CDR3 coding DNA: TGTGCCTGGAGGGGACAGAGTGTCCATCAGCCCCAGCATTTT.

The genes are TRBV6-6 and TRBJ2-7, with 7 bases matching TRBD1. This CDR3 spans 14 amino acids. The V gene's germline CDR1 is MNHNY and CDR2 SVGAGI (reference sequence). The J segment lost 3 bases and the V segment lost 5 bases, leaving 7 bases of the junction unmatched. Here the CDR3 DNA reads TGTGCCAGCAGTCCCCGGGGACAGCACTACGAGCAGTACTTC. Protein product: CASSPRGQHYEQYF.

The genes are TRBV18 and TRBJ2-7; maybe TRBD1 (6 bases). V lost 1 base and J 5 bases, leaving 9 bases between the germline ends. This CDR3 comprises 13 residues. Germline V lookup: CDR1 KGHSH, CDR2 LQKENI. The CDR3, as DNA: TGTGCCAGCTCACCACGACAGGTCCACGAGCAGTACTTC. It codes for CASSPRQVHEQYF.

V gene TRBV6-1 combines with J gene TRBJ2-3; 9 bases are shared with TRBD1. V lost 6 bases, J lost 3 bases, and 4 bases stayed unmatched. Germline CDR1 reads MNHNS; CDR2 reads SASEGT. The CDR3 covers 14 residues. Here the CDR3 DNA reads TGTGCCAGCAGCTCGGGACAGGGAACAGATACGCAGTATTTT. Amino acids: CASSSGQGTDTQYF.

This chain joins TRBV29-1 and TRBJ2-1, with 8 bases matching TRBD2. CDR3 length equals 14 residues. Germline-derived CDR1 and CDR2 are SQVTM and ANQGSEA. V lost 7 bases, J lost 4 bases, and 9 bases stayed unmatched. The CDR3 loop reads CSAEELAAYNEQFF. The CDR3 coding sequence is TGCAGCGCCGAAGAACTAGCGGCTTACAATGAGCAGTTCTTC.

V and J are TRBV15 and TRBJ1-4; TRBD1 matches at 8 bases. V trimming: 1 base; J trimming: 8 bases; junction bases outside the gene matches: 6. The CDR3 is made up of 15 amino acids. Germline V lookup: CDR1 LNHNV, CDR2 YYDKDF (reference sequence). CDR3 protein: CATSRGGRGQEKLFF. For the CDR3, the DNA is TGTGCCACCAGCAGAGGTGGCAGGGGGCAGGAAAAACTGTTTTTT. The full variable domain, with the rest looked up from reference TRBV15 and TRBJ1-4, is DAMVIQNPRYQVTQFGKPVTLSCSQTLNHNVMYWYQQKSSQAPKLLFHYYDKDFNNEADTPDNFQSRRPNTSFCFLDIRSPGLGDTAMYLCATSRGGRGQEKLFFGSGTQLSVL.

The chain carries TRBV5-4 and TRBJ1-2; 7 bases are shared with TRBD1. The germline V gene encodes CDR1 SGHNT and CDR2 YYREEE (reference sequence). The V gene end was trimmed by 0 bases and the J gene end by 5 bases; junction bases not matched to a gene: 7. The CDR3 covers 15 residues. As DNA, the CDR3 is TGTGCCAGCAGCTTGGCCGAGGGGGCGGGGTATGGCTACACCTTC. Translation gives CASSLAEGAGYGYTF.

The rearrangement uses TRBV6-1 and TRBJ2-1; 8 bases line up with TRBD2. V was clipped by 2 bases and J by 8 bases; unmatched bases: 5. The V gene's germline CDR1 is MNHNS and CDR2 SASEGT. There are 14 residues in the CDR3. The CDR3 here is CASSESGGEDEQFF. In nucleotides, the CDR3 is TGTGCCAGCAGTGAATCGGGGGGGGAGGATGAGCAGTTCTTC.

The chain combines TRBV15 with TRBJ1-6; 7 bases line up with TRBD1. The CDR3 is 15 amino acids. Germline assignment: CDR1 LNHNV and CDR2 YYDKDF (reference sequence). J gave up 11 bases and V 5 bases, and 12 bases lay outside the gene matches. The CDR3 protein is CATSARQGHGTPLHF. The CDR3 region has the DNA TGTGCCACCAGCGCGAGACAGGGTCATGGGACACCCCTCCACTTT. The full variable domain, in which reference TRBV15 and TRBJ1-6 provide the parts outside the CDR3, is DAMVIQNPRYQVTQFGKPVTLSCSQTLNHNVMYWYQQKSSQAPKLLFHYYDKDFNNEADTPDNFQSRRPNTSFCFLDIRSPGLGDTAMYLCATSARQGHGTPLHFGNGTRLTVT.

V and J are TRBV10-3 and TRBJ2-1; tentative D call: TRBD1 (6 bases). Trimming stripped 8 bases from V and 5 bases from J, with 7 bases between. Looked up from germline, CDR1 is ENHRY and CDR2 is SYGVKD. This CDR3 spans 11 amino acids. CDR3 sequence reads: CAIDRNNEQFF. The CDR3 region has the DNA TGTGCCATCGACAGGAACAATGAGCAGTTCTTC.

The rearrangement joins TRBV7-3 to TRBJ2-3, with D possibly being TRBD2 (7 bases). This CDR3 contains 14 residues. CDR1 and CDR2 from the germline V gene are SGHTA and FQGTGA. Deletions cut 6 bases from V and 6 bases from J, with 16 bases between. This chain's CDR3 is CASSRAGTIDTQYF. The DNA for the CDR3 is TGTGCCAGCAGTAGAGCGGGGACAATCGATACGCAGTATTTT.

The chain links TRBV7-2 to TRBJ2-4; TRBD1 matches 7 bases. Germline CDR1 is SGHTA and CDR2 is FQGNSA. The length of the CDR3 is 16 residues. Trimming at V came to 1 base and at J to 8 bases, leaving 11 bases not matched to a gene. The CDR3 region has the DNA TGTGCCAGCAGCTTAGGGGACAGTCCCCCGCGGGACATTCAGTACTTC. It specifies CASSLGDSPPRDIQYF.